This TCR beta chain was sequenced during a study of cytomegalovirus exposure and HLA in healthy donors. The wider study: An earlier analysis identified some 110 million unique TCR beta sequences in about 179 million T cells. General study findings and limits: Donors were assumed by presence/absence analyses to have roughly uniform sequencing depth. Over 150 TCR beta chains were listed as cytomegalovirus-associated. Within the data, a cluster of highly shared sequence variants was likely a sequencing artifact.

Vbeta (60) and Jbeta (13) primers were used in the PCR. TCRdb's copy holds only in-frame clones and misses some; the assay was immunoSEQ multiplex PCR. The sample has about 200,000 clones, roughly four fifths seen once; the top ten hold 0.098%. A note on this clone: The target antigen is unknown.

Germline assignment: CDR1 SGHTA and CDR2 FQGTGA. V was trimmed by 5 bases and J by 5 bases, leaving 11 bases between them. The CDR3 extends over 13 amino acids. The sequence was collected from a boy aged 2 to 10 in good health and CMV-seronegative. The sample comprised PBMCs. This chain joins TRBV7-3 and TRBJ2-3, with D maybe TRBD1 (7 bases). The CDR3 DNA follows: TGTGCCAGCAGCGCGCAGGGGGGAGATACGCAGTATTTT. Its translation: CASSAQGGDTQYF.